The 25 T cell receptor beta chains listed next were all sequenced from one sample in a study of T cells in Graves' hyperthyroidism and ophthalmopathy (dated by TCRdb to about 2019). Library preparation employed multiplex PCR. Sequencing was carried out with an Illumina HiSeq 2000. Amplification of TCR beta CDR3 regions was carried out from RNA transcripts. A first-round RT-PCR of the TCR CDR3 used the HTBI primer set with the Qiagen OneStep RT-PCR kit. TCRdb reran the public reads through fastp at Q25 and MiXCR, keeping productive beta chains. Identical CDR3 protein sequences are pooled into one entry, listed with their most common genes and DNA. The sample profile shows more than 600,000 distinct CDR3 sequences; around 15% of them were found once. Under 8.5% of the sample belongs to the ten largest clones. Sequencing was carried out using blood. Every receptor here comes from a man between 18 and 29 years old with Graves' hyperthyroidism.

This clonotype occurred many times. The CDR3 region has the DNA TGTGCCAGCAGTTACCTACCGGGAGTATCCTACGAGCAGTACTTC. It translates to CASSYLPGVSYEQYF. The J gene is TRBJ2-7, the V gene TRBV6-2 or TRBV6-3, with a tentative D call TRBD2 (6 bases). CDR1 and CDR2 from the germline V gene are MNHEY and SVGEGT. The CDR3 covers 15 residues. Trimming took 2 bases from V and 1 from J, leaving 12 bases between them.

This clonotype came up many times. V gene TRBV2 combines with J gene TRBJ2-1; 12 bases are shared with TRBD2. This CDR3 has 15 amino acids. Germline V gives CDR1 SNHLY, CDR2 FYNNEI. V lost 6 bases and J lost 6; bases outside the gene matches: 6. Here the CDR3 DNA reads TGTGCCAGCAGCTCTAGCGGGAGGGGGGTCAATGAGCAGTTCTTC. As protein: CASSSSGRGVNEQFF.

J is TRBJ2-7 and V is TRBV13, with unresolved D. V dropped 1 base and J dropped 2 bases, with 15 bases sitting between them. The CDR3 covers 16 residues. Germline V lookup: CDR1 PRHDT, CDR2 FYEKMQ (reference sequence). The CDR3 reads CASSLAGDVSAYEQYF. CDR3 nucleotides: TGTGCCAGCAGCTTAGCCGGAGATGTGTCGGCCTACGAGCAGTACTTC. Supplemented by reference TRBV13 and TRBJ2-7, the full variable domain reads AAGVIQSPRHLIKEKRETATLKCYPIPRHDTVYWYQQGPGQDPQFLISFYEKMQSDKGSIPDRFSAQQFSDYHSELNMSSLELGDSALYFCASSLAGDVSAYEQYFGPGTRLTVT.

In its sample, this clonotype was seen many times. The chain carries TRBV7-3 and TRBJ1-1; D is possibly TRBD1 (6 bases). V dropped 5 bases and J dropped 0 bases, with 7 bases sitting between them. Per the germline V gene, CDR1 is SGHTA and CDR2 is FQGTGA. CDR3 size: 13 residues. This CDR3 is CASSEGVNTEAFF. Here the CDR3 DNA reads TGTGCCAGCAGCGAGGGGGTGAACACTGAAGCTTTCTTT.

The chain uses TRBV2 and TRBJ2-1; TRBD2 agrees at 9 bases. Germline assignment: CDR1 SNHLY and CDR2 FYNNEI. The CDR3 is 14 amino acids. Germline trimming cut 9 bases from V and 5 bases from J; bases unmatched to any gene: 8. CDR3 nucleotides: TGTGCCAGTCTTCTAGCGGGGCCTCACAATGAGCAGTTCTTC. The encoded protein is CASLLAGPHNEQFF.

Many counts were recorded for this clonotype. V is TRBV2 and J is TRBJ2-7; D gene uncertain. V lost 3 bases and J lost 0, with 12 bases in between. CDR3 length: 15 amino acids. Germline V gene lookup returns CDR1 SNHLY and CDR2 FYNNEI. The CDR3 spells CASSDLEGPSYEQYF. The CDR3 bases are TGTGCCAGCAGTGACCTCGAAGGTCCCTCCTACGAGCAGTACTTC.

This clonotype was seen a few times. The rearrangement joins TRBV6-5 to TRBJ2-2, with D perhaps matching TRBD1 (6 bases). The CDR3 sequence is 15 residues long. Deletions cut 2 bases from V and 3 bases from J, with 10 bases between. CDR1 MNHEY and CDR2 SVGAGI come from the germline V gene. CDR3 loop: CASSYGSGDTGELFF. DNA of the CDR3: TGTGCCAGCAGTTACGGGTCAGGGGACACCGGGGAGCTGTTTTTT.

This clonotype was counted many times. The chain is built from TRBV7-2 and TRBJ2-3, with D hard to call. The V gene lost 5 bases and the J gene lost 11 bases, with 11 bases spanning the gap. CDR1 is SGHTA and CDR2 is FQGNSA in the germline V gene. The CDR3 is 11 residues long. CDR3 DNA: TGTGCCAGCAGCCTAGAGAGTCTGCAGTATTTT. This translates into CASSLESLQYF. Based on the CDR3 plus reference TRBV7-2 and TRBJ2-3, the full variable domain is GAGVSQSPSNKVTEKGKDVELRCDPISGHTALYWYRQSLGQGLEFLIYFQGNSAPDKSGLPSDRFSAERTGGSVSTLTIQRTQQEDSAVYLCASSLESLQYFGPGTRLTVL.

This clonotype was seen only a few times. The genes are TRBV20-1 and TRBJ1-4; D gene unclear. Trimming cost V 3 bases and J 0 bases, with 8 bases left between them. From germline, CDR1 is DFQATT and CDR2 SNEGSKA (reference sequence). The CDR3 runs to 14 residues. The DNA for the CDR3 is TGCAGTGCTAGGGAACTACCAACTAATGAAAAACTGTTTTTT. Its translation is CSARELPTNEKLFF.

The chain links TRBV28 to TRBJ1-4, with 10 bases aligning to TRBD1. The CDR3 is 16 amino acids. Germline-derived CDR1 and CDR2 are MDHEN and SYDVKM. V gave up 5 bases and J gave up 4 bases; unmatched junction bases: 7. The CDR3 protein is CASSPGQGVDNEKLFF. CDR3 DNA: TGTGCCAGCAGTCCTGGACAGGGGGTTGATAATGAAAAACTGTTTTTT.

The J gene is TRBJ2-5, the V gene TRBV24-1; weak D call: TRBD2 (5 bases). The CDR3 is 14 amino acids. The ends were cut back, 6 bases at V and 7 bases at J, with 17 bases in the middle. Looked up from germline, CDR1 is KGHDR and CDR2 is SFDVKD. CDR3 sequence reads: CATSSRGRPGTQYF. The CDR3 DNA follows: TGTGCCACCAGTTCCCGAGGGCGCCCTGGGACCCAGTACTTC.

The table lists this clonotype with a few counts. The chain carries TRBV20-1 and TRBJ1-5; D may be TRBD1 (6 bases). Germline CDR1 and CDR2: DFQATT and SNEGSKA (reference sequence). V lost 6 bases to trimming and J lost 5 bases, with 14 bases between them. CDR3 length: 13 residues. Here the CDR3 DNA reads TGCAGTGCCCAAAGGGGGATCGATCAGCCCCAGCATTTT. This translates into CSAQRGIDQPQHF.

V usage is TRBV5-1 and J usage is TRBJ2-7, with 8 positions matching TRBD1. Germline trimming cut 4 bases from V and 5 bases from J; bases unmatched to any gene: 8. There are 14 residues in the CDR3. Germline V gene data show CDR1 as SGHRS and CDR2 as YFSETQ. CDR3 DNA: TGCGCCAGCAGCGTAGGACAGGGTTTCGACGAGCAGTACTTC. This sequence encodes CASSVGQGFDEQYF.

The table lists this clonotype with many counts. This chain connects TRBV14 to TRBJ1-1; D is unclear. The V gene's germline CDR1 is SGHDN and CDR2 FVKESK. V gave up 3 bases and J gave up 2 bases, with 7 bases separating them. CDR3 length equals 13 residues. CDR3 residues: CASSQGRNTEAFF. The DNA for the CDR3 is TGTGCCAGCAGCCAGGGAAGAAACACTGAAGCTTTCTTT.

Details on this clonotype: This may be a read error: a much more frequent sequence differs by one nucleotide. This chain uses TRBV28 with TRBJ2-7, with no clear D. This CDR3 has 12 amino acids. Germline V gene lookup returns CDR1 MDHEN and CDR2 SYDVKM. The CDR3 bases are TGTGCCGGCAGTTTAAGGAACTACGAGCAGTACTTC. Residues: CAGSLRNYEQYF.

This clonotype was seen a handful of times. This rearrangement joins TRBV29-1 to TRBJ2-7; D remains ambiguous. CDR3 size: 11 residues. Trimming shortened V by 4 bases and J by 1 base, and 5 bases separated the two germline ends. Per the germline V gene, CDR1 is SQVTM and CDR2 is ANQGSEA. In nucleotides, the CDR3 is TGCAGCGTTGTGGAGTCCTACGAGCAGTACTTC. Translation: CSVVESYEQYF.

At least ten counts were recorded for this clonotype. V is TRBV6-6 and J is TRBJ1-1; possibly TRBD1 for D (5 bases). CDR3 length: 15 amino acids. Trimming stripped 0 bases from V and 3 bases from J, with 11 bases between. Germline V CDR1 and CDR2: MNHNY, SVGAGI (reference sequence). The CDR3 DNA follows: TGTGCCAGCAGTTACTCATACGGGGCACACACTGAAGCTTTCTTT. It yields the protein CASSYSYGAHTEAFF.

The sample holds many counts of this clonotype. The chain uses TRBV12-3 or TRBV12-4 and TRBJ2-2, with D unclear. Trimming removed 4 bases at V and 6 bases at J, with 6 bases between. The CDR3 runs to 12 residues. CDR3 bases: TGTGCCAGCAGTTCTCCCGCCGGGGAGCTGTTTTTT. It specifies CASSSPAGELFF.

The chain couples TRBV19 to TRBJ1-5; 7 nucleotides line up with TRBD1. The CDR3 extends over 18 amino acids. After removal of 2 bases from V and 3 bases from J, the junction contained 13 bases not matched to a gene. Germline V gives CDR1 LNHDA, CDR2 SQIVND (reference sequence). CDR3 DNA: TGTGCCAGTAGTATACATGAGGGAGGGGGCGACTCCAATCAGCCCCAGCATTTT. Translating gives CASSIHEGGGDSNQPQHF.

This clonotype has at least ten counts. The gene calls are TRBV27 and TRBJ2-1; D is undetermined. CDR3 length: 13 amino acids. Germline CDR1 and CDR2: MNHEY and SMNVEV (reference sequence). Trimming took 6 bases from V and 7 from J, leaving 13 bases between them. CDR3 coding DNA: TGTGCCAGCAGGCGGACGCCGAGGAATGAGCAGTTCTTC. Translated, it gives CASRRTPRNEQFF.

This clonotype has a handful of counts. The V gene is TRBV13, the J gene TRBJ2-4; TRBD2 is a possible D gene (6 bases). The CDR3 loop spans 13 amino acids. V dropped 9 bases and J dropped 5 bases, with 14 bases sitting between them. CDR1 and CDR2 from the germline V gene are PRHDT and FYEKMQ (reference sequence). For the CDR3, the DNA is TGTGCCAGTACGGGAGTTCGTGAAAACATTCAGTACTTC. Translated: CASTGVRENIQYF.

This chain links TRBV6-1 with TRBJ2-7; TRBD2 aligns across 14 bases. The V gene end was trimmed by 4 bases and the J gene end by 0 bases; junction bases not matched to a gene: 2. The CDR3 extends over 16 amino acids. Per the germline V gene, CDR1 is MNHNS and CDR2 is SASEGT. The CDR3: CASSAGTSGSSYEQYF. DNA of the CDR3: TGTGCCAGCAGTGCAGGGACTAGCGGGAGCTCCTACGAGCAGTACTTC.

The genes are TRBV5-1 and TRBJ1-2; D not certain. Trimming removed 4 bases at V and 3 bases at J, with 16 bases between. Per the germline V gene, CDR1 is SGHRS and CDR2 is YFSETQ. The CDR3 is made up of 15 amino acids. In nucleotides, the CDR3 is TGCGCCAGCAGCCCGCGGCCGGATAGGGACTATGGCTACACCTTC. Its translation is CASSPRPDRDYGYTF.

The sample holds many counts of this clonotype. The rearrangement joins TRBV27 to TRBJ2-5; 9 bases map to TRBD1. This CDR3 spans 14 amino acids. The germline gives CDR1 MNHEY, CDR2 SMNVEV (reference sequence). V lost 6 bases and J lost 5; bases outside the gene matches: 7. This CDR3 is CASRDTGGGETQYF. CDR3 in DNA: TGTGCCAGCAGGGATACAGGGGGCGGCGAGACCCAGTACTTC.

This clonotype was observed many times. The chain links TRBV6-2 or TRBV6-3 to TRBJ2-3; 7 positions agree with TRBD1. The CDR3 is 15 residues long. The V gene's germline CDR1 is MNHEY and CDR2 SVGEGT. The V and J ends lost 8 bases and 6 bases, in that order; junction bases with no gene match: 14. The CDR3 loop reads CASRQGRQGRDTQYF. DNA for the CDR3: TGTGCCAGCCGACAAGGCCGACAGGGTCGTGATACGCAGTATTTT.